This T cell receptor beta chain was observed in a study of metastatic and nonmetastatic thyroid tumors. As for the study in general: Repertoires of blood and of tissue (tumor or nodule) from malignant and benign thyroid patients were compared.

CDR1 and CDR2 from the germline V gene are SGHNT and YENEEA. The CDR3 spans 14 residues. V was trimmed by 5 bases and J by 0 bases, leaving 8 bases between them. Original data processing: It was from CDR3 differences across clinicopathological groups that a distant-metastasis classifier for papillary thyroid cancer was built. TCRdb re-called the PCR reads via MiXCR. For this entry, the V and J calls and clone size follow TCRdb and not the study's own pipeline. The profile shows about 24,000 clones, around 15% of them singletons. Findings of the study overall: Patients with malignant thyroid tumors reportedly had significantly higher TCR beta diversity than those with benign nodules, in blood and tumor.

Patients were all untreated before their thyroid surgery. This clone was detected ten times or more. Its cognate antigen is unknown. The J gene is TRBJ2-1, the V gene TRBV11-3; no reliable D call. Sequencing used blood. This TCR came from a female donor with papillary thyroid cancer or a benign thyroid nodule (not recorded which). Some clones in this sample may be carry-over from other donors' samples. The CDR3 DNA follows: TGTGCCAGCAGCCCCCGCGGCTCCTACAATGAGCAGTTCTTC. Its protein product is CASSPRGSYNEQFF.